Listed here are 16 T cell receptor beta chains from one sample, sequenced in a study of response to subunit inactivated influenza vaccine. TCRdb reprocessed the RT-PCR reads via MiXCR and lists one record per CDR3 protein. Found here are roughly 700,000 distinct CDR3 sequences, approximately 15% of them singletons; the top ten hold 6% to 8%. The sample in question was PBMCs from blood, obtained approximately 15 days before vaccination. The receptors were gathered from a man aged 50-59 years who received an inactivated influenza vaccine.

This clonotype has ten or more counts. The V call is TRBV6-5, the J call TRBJ1-6; D unresolved. Trimming shortened V by 2 bases and J by 4 bases, and 3 bases separated the two germline ends. Germline V gene lookup returns CDR1 MNHEY and CDR2 SVGAGI. The CDR3 is 13 amino acids. CDR3 protein: CASSYKYNSPLHF. CDR3 DNA: TGTGCCAGCAGTTACAAGTATAATTCACCCCTCCACTTT.

The rearrangement joins TRBV7-2 to TRBJ2-7; D possibly corresponds to TRBD2 (5 bases). Deletions cut 2 bases from V and 2 bases from J, with 13 bases between. Germline V gene data show CDR1 as SGHTA and CDR2 as FQGNSA. This CDR3 has 15 residues. As DNA, the CDR3 is TGTGCCAGCAGCTTACGCTCTAGCCAGACCTACGAGCAGTACTTC. Protein: CASSLRSSQTYEQYF. Full variable domain (missing parts from reference TRBV7-2 and TRBJ2-7): GAGVSQSPSNKVTEKGKDVELRCDPISGHTALYWYRQSLGQGLEFLIYFQGNSAPDKSGLPSDRFSAERTGGSVSTLTIQRTQQEDSAVYLCASSLRSSQTYEQYFGPGTRLTVT.

The gene calls are TRBV6-2 or TRBV6-3 and TRBJ1-5; D possibly corresponds to TRBD1 (5 bases). This CDR3 region has 12 residues. Germline values: CDR1 MNHEY, CDR2 SVGEGT. The V end lost 10 bases, the J end lost 9 bases, and 16 bases lay between the germline ends. The CDR3 DNA reads TGTGCCACGGGGACGGGAATCGGGCCCCAGCATTTT. Translated: CATGTGIGPQHF.

The chain couples TRBV7-9 to TRBJ2-7, with unresolved D. The CDR3 consists of 13 residues. V was cut by 5 bases and J by 7 bases, with 15 bases left in between. The V gene's germline CDR1 is SEHNR and CDR2 FQNEAQ (reference sequence). The CDR3 coding sequence is TGTGCCAGCAGCACTCCGCTAAGGAGAGAGCAGTACTTC. Protein: CASSTPLRREQYF. The full variable domain, with the rest looked up from reference TRBV7-9 and TRBJ2-7, is DTGVSQNPRHKITKRGQNVTFRCDPISEHNRLYWYRQTLGQGPEFLTYFQNEAQLEKSRLLSDRFSAERPKGSFSTLEIQRTEQGDSAMYLCASSTPLRREQYFGPGTRLTVT.

The CDR3 region is CASGGGVNTGELFF. DNA of the CDR3: TGTGCCAGCGGCGGCGGGGTGAACACCGGGGAGCTGTTTTTT. The chain has TRBV12-3 or TRBV12-4 and TRBJ2-2; a possible D gene is TRBD2 (6 bases). V lost 8 bases, J lost 1 base, and 11 bases lay in between. The CDR3 extends over 14 amino acids.

The gene calls are TRBV12-3 or TRBV12-4 and TRBJ2-1, with TRBD2 identical over 14 bases. The CDR3 totals 17 residues. The ends lost 3 bases at V and 10 bases at J; junction bases unmatched: 11. CDR3 DNA sequence: TGTGCCAGCAGTTTTAGCGGGACTAGCGGGAGTAAGTACGAGCAGTTCTTC. Translating it yields CASSFSGTSGSKYEQFF.

This clonotype came up a few times. The chain links TRBV12-3 or TRBV12-4 to TRBJ2-7; 10 nucleotides line up with TRBD1. CDR3 size: 15 residues. V shed 5 bases, J shed 1 base, and the junction held 5 bases outside the gene matches. CDR3 nucleotide sequence: TGTGCCAGCAGTGAAGGGACAGGGGATTCCTACGAGCAGTACTTC. This encodes CASSEGTGDSYEQYF.

The gene calls are TRBV7-2 and TRBJ2-5; D not certain. Germline V gene lookup returns CDR1 SGHTA and CDR2 FQGNSA. The V and J ends lost 0 bases and 7 bases respectively, with 6 bases between them. This CDR3 comprises 12 residues. The CDR3 sequence is CASSLAHGTQYF. Here the CDR3 DNA reads TGTGCCAGCAGCTTAGCCCATGGGACCCAGTACTTC. The variable domain in full, with the rest retrieved from reference TRBV7-2 and TRBJ2-5, is GAGVSQSPSNKVTEKGKDVELRCDPISGHTALYWYRQSLGQGLEFLIYFQGNSAPDKSGLPSDRFSAERTGGSVSTLTIQRTQQEDSAVYLCASSLAHGTQYFGPGTRLLVL.

This clonotype was seen more than once but under ten times. The genes are TRBV5-5 and TRBJ2-5; D remains ambiguous. This CDR3 has 14 residues. CDR1 is SGHKS, CDR2 YYEKEE, per germline (reference sequence). Trimming removed 2 bases from V and 8 bases from J, with 16 bases in between. Here the CDR3 DNA reads TGTGCCAGCAGCTTAAGTCTACCTTTCCCAACCCAGTACTTC. This translates into CASSLSLPFPTQYF.

This clonotype was counted many times. J is TRBJ1-4 and V is TRBV20-1; unclear D gene. Germline CDR1 DFQATT, CDR2 SNEGSKA (reference sequence). The CDR3 spans 13 residues. Trimming removed 3 bases from V and 3 bases from J, with 8 bases in between. CDR3 coding DNA: TGCAGTGCTAGTTCACAGTCTAATGAAAAACTGTTTTTT. It is translated as CSASSQSNEKLFF.

The chain recombines TRBV28 with TRBJ2-1; no clear D. Trimming cost V 1 base and J 4 bases, with 5 bases left between them. The CDR3 is made up of 13 amino acids. Per germline, CDR1 MDHEN and CDR2 SYDVKM. The CDR3 DNA sequence: TGTGCCAGCAGTTTATCCGATTACAATGAGCAGTTCTTC. Residues: CASSLSDYNEQFF.

The chain uses TRBV6-2 or TRBV6-3 and TRBJ1-4; unclear D gene. CDR1 and CDR2 (germline): MNHEY, SVGEGT. V was clipped by 6 bases and J by 4 bases, with 6 bases between them. The CDR3 runs 12 residues. CDR3 sequence reads: CASSPLNEKLFF. CDR3 nucleotides: TGTGCCAGCAGCCCACTTAATGAAAAACTGTTTTTT.

The genes are TRBV14 and TRBJ2-1, with D perhaps matching TRBD1 or TRBD2 (7 bases each). In germline, CDR1 is SGHDN, CDR2 FVKESK. The CDR3 runs 15 residues. V was pared by 0 bases and J by 7 bases, with 13 bases between. In DNA, the CDR3 is TGTGCCAGCAGCCAAGATAACAGGGGAGGGAATGAGCAGTTCTTC. Translated: CASSQDNRGGNEQFF.

This chain connects TRBV7-6 to TRBJ1-3, with 9 positions matching TRBD1. V shed 4 bases and J 2 bases; nucleotides not matched to a gene: 6. CDR1 and CDR2 (germline): SGHVS, FNYEAQ. The CDR3 loop spans 16 amino acids. In DNA, the CDR3 is TGTGCCAGCAGCTCCTGGGGACAGGGAACTGGAAACACCATATATTTT. Its translation: CASSSWGQGTGNTIYF.

The chain has TRBV5-5 and TRBJ1-6; the D is unclear. Germline V lookup: CDR1 SGHKS, CDR2 YYEKEE (reference sequence). V lost 3 bases and J lost 6, with 16 bases in between. The CDR3 is made up of 16 amino acids. CDR3 in DNA: TGTGCCAGCAGCTGGGGAGGATGGGCTACTAATTCACCCCTCCACTTT. It is translated as CASSWGGWATNSPLHF.

The sample holds a few counts of this clonotype. J is TRBJ2-7 and V is TRBV25-1; D gene uncertain. The germline V and J ends were trimmed by 4 bases and 2 bases, with 9 bases remaining between them. This CDR3 is built from 13 residues. CDR1 and CDR2 (germline): MGHDK, SYGVNS. The chain's CDR3 is CASSAAGTYEQYF. DNA of the CDR3: TGTGCCAGCAGTGCAGCAGGTACCTACGAGCAGTACTTC.